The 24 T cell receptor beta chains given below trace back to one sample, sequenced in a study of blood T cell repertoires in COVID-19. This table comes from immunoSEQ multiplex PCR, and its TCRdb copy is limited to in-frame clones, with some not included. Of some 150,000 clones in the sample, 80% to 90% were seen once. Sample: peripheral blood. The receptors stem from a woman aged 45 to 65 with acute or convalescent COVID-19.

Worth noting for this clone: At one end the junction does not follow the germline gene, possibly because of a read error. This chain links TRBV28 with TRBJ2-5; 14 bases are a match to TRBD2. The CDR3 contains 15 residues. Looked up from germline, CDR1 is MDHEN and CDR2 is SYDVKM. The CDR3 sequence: CASSQTSGRAETQHF. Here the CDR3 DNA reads TGTGCCAGCAGCCAGACTAGCGGGAGGGCCGAGACCCAGCACTTC.

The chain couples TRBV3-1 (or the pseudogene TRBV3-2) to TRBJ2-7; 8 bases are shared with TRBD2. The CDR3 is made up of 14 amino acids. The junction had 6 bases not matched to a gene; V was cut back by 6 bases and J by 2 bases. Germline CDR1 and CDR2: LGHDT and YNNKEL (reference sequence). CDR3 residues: CASSSGTPPYEQYF. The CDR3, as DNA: TGTGCCAGCAGTAGCGGGACTCCCCCCTACGAGCAGTACTTC.

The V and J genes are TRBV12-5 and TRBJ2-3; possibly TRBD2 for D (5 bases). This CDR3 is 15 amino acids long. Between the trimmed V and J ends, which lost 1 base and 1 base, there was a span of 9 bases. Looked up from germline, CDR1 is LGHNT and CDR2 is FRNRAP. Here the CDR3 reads CASGLDHSGTDTQYF. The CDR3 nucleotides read TGTGCTAGTGGTTTGGATCATAGCGGCACAGATACGCAGTATTTT.

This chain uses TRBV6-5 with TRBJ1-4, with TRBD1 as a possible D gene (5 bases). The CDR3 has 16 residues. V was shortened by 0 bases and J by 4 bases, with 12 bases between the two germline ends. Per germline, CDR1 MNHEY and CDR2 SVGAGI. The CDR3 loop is CASSYSVDRVNEKLFF. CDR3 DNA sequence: TGTGCCAGCAGTTACTCCGTAGACAGAGTTAATGAAAAACTGTTTTTT.

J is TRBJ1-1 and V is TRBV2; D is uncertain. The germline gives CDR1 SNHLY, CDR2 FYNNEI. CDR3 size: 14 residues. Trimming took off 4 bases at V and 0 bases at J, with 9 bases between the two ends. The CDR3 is CASSAYRMNTEAFF. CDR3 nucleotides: TGTGCCAGCAGTGCCTACCGCATGAACACTGAAGCTTTCTTT.

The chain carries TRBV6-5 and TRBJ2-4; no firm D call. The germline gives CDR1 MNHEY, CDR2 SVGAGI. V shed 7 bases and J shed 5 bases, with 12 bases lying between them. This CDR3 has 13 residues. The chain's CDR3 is CASTIGGQNIQYF. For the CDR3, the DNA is TGTGCCAGCACCATAGGCGGCCAAAACATTCAGTACTTC.

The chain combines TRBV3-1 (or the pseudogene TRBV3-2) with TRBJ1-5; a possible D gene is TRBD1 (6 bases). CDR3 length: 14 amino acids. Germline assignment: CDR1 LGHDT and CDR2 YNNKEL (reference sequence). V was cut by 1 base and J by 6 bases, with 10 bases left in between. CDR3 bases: TGTGCCAGCAGCCAAGCCAGGGGTAGTCAGCCCCAGCATTTT. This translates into CASSQARGSQPQHF.

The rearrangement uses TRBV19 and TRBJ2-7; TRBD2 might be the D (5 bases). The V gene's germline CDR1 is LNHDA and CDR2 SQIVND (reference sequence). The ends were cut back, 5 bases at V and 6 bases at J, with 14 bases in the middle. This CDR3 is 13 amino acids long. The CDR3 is CASSLRGSGEQYF. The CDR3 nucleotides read TGTGCCAGTAGTCTTCGGGGAAGCGGCGAGCAGTACTTC. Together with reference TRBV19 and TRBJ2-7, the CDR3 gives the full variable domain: DGGITQSPKYLFRKEGQNVTLSCEQNLNHDAMYWYRQDPGQGLRLIYYSQIVNDFQKGDIAEGYSVSREKKESFPLTVTSAQKNPTAFYLCASSLRGSGEQYFGPGTRLTVT.

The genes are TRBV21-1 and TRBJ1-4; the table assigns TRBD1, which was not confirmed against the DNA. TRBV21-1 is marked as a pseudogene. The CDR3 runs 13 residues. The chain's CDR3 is CASSKQGAEKLFF. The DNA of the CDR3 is TGTGCCAGCAGCAAACAGGGGGCTGAAAAACTGTTTTTT.

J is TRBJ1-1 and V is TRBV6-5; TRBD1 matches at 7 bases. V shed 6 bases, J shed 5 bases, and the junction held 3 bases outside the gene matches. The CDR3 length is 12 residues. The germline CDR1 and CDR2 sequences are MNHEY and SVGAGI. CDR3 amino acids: CASSRQGTEAFF. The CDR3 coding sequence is TGTGCCAGCAGCCGACAGGGAACTGAAGCTTTCTTT.

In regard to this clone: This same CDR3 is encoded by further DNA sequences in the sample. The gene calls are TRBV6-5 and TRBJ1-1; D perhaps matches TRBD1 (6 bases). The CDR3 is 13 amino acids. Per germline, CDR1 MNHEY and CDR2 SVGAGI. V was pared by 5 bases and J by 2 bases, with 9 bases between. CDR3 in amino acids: CASSRTANTEAFF. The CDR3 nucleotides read TGTGCCAGCAGTCGGACAGCTAACACTGAAGCTTTCTTT.

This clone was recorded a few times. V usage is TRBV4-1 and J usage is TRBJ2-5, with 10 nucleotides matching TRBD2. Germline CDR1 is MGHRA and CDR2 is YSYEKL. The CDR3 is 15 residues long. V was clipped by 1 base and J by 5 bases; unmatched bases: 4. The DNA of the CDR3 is TGCGCCAGCAGCCAAGGAGCGGGGGGGCTGGAGACCCAGTACTTC. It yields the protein CASSQGAGGLETQYF.

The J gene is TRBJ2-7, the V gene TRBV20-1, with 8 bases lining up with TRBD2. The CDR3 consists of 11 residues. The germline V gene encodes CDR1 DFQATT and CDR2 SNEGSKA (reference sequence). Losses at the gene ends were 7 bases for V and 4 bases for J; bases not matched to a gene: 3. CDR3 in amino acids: CSVPGGYEQYF. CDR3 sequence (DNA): TGCAGTGTGCCGGGGGGGTACGAGCAGTACTTC.

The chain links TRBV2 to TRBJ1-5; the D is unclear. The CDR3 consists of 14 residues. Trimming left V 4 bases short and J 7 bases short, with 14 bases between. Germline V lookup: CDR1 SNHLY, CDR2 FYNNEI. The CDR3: CASSASGMGQPQHF. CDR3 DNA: TGTGCCAGCAGTGCTTCGGGGATGGGACAGCCCCAGCATTTT.

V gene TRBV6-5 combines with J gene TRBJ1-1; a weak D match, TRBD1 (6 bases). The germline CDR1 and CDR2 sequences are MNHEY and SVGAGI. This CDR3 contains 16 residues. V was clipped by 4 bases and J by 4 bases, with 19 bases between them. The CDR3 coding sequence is TGTGCCAGCAGTTCCTCATACAGGGTCGGTAGCACTGAAGCTTTCTTT. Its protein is CASSSSYRVGSTEAFF.

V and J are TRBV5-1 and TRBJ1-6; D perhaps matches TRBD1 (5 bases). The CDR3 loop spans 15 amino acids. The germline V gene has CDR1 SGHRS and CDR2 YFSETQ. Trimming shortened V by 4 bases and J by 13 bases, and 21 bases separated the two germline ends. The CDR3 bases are TGCGCCAGCAGCCAGTCAGTGGGGCTGAGTGAGCCCCTCCACTTT. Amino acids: CASSQSVGLSEPLHF.

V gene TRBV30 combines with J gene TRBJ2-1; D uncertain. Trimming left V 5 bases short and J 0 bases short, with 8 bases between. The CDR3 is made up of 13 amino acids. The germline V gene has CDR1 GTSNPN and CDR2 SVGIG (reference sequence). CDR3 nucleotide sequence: TGTGCCTGGGACTTAAGCTCCTACAATGAGCAGTTCTTC. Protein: CAWDLSSYNEQFF.

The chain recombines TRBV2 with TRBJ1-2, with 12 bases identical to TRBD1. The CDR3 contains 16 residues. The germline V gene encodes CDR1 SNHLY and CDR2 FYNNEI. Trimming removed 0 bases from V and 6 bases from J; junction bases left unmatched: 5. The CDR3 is CASSEARGTGGDGYTF. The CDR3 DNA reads TGTGCCAGCAGTGAAGCGCGGGGGACAGGGGGCGATGGCTACACCTTC.

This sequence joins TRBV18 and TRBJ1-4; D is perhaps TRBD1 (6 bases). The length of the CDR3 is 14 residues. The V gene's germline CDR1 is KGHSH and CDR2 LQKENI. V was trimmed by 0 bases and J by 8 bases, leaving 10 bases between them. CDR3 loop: CASSPPGGREKLFF. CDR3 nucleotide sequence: TGTGCCAGCTCACCACCGGGGGGGCGCGAAAAACTGTTTTTT.

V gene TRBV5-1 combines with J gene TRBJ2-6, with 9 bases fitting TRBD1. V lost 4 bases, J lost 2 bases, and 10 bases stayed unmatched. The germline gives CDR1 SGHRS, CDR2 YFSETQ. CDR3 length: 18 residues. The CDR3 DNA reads TGCGCCAGCAGCGCGGGACAGGGCCTCTTCACTGGGGCCAACGTCCTGACTTTC. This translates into CASSAGQGLFTGANVLTF.

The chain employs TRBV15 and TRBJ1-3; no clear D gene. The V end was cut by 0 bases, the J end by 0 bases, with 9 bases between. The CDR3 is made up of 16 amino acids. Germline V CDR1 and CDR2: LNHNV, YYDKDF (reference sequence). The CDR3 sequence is CATSRDSGLSGNTIYF. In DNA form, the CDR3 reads TGTGCCACCAGCAGAGATAGCGGGCTCTCTGGAAACACCATATATTTT.

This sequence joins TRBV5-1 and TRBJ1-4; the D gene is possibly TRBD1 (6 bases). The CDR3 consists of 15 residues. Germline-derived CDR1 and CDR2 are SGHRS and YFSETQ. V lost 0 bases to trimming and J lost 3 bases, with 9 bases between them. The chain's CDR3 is CASSLVGTSNEKLFF. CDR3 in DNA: TGCGCCAGCAGCTTGGTAGGGACATCTAATGAAAAACTGTTTTTT.

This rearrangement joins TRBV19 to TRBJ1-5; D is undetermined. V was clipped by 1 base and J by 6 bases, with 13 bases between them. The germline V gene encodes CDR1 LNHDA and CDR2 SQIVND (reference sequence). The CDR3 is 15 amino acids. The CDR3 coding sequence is TGTGCCAGTAGTATAGGGCAGGCCGGCGTTCAGCCCCAGCATTTT. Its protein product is CASSIGQAGVQPQHF. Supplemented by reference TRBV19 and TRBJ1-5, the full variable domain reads DGGITQSPKYLFRKEGQNVTLSCEQNLNHDAMYWYRQDPGQGLRLIYYSQIVNDFQKGDIAEGYSVSREKKESFPLTVTSAQKNPTAFYLCASSIGQAGVQPQHFGDGTRLSIL.

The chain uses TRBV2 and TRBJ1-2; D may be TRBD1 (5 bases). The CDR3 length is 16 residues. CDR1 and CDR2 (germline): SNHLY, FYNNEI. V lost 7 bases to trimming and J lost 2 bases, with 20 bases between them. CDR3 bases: TGTGCCAGCACTGGTGGGGTCCAGGGATTAAACTATGGCTACACCTTC. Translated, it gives CASTGGVQGLNYGYTF.